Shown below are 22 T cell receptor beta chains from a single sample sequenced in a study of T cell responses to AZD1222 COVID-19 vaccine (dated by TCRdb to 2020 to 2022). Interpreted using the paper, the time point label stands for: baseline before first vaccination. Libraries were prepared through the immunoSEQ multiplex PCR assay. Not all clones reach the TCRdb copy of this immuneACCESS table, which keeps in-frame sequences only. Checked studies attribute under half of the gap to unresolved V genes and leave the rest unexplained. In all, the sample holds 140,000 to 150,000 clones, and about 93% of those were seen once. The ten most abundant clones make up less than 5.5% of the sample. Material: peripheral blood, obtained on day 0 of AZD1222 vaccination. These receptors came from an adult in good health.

The CDR3 region has the DNA TGCGCCAGCAGCCCCGGGGGGGGCAGCTATGGCTACACCTTC. Amino acid sequence: CASSPGGGSYGYTF. The chain couples TRBV4-1 to TRBJ1-2; tentative D call: TRBD1 (6 bases). Germline loops: CDR1 MGHRA, CDR2 YSYEKL. The CDR3 contains 14 residues. The V gene lost 4 bases and the J gene lost 4 bases, with 13 bases spanning the gap.

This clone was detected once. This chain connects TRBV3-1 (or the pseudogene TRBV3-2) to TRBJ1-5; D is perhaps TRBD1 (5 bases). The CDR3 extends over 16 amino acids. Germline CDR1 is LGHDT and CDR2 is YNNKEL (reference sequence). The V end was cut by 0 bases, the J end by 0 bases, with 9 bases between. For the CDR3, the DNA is TGTGCCAGCAGCCAAGATACGGGGGATAGCAATCAGCCCCAGCATTTT. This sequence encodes CASSQDTGDSNQPQHF.

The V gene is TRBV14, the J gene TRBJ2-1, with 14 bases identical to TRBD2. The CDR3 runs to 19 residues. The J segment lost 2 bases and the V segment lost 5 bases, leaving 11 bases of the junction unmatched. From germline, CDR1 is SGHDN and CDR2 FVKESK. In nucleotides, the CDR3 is TGTGCCAGCAGCTCACCGACTAGCGGGGGGGTTCGTACCTACAATGAGCAGTTCTTC. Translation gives CASSSPTSGGVRTYNEQFF.

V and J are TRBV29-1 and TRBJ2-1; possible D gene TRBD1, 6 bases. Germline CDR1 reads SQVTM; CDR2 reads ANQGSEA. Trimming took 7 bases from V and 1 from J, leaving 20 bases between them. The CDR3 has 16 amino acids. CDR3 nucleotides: TGCAGCGGGGTGGGTCGGCAGGGGATTTCCTACAATGAGCAGTTCTTC. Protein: CSGVGRQGISYNEQFF.

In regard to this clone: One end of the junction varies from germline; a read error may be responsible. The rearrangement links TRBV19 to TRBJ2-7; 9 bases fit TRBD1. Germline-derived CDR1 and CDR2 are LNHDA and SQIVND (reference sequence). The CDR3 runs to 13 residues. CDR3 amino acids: CASAMGQGRQFLF. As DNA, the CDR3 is TGTGCCAGCGCGATGGGACAGGGACGACAGTTCCTATTC.

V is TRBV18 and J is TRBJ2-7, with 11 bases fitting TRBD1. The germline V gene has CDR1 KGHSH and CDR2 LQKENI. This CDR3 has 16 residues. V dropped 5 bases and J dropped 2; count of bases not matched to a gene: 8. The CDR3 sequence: CASSEYPGQGAYEQYF. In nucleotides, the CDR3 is TGTGCCAGCTCAGAGTACCCGGGACAGGGGGCCTACGAGCAGTACTTC.

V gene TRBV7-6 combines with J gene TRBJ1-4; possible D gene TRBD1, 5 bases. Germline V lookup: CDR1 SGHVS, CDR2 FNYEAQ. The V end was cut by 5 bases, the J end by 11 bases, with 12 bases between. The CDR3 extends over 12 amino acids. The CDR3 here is CASSRGTQKLFF. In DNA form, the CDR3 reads TGTGCCAGCAGCCGTGGGACGCAGAAACTGTTTTTT.

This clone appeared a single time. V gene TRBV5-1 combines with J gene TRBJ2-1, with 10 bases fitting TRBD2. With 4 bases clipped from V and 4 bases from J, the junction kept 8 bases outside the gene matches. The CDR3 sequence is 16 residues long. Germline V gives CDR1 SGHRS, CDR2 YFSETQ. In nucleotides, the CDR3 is TGCGCCAGCAGCGTATCTAGCGGGGGCCGATACAATGAGCAGTTCTTC. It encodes CASSVSSGGRYNEQFF.

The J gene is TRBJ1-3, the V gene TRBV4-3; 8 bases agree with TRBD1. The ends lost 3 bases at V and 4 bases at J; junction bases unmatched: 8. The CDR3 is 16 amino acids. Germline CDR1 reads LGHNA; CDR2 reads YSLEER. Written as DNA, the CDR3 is TGCGCCAGCAGCCAGGGTTGGACAGGGTTCGGAAACACCATATATTTT. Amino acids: CASSQGWTGFGNTIYF.

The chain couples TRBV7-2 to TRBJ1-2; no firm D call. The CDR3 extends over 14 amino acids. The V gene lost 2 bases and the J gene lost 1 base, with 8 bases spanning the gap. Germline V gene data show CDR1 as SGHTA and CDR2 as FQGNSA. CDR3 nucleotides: TGTGCCAGCAGCTTATTGATCTTTAACTATGGCTACACCTTC. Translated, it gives CASSLLIFNYGYTF. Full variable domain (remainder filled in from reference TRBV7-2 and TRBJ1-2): GAGVSQSPSNKVTEKGKDVELRCDPISGHTALYWYRQSLGQGLEFLIYFQGNSAPDKSGLPSDRFSAERTGGSVSTLTIQRTQQEDSAVYLCASSLLIFNYGYTFGSGTRLTVV.

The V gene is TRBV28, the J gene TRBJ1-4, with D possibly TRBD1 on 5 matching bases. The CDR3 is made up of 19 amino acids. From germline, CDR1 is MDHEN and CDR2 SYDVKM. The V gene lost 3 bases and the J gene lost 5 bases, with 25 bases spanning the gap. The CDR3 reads CASSFYMSDLGGLNEKLFF. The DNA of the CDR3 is TGTGCCAGCAGTTTTTATATGTCAGACCTGGGGGGATTAAATGAAAAACTGTTTTTT.

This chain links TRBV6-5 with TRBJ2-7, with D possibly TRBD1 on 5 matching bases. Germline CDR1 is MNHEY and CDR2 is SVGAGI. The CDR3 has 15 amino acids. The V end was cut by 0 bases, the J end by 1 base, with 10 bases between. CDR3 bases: TGTGCCAGCAGTTACTCAGCGACAGAATCCTACGAGCAGTACTTC. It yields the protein CASSYSATESYEQYF.

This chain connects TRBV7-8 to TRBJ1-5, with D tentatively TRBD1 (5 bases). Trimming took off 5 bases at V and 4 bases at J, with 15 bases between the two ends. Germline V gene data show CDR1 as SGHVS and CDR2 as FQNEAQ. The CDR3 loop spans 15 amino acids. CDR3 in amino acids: CASSLYEGANQPQHF. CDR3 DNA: TGTGCCAGCAGCCTTTACGAAGGGGCGAATCAGCCCCAGCATTTT.

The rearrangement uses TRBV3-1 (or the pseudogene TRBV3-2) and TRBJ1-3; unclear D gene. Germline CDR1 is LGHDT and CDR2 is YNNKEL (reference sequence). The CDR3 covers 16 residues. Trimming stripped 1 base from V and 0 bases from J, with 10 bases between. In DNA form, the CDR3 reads TGTGCCAGCAGCCAAGCCGCACTGCGCTCTGGAAACACCATATATTTT. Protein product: CASSQAALRSGNTIYF.

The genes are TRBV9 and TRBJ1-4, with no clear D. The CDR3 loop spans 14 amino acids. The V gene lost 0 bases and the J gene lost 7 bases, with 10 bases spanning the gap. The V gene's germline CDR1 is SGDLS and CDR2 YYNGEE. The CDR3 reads CASSVAPEGEKLFF. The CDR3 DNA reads TGTGCCAGCAGCGTAGCCCCGGAGGGTGAAAAACTGTTTTTT. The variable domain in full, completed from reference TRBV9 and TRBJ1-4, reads DSGVTQTPKHLITATGQRVTLRCSPRSGDLSVYWYQQSLDQGLQFLIQYYNGEERAKGNILERFSAQQFPDLHSELNLSSLELGDSALYFCASSVAPEGEKLFFGSGTQLSVL.

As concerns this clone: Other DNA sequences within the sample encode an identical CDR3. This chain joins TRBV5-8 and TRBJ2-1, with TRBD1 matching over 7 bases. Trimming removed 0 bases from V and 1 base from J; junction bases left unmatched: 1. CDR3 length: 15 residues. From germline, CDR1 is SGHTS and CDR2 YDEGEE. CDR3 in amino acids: CASSLGTGSYNEQFF. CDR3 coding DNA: TGTGCCAGCAGCTTGGGGACAGGATCCTACAATGAGCAGTTCTTC.

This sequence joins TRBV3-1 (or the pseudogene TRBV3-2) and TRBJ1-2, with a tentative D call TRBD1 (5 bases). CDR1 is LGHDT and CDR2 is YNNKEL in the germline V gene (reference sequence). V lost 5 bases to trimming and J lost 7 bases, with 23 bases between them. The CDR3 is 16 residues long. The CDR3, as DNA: TGTGCCAGCAGCGGAGAAACAGGCACCTTCCTAGGTGGCTACACCTTC. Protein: CASSGETGTFLGGYTF.

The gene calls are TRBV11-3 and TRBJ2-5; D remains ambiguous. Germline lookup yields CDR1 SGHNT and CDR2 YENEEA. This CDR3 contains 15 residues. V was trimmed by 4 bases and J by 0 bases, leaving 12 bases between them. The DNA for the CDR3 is TGTGCCAGCAGCTCCTCCTTAGGGTACCAAGAGACCCAGTACTTC. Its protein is CASSSSLGYQETQYF.

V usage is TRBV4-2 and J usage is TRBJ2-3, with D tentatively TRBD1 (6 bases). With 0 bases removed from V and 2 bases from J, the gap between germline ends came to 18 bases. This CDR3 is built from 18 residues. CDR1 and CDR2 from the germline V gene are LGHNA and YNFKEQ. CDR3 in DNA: TGTGCCAGCAGCCAAGAGGGTACAGGGACAAGGAACACAGATACGCAGTATTTT. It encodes CASSQEGTGTRNTDTQYF.

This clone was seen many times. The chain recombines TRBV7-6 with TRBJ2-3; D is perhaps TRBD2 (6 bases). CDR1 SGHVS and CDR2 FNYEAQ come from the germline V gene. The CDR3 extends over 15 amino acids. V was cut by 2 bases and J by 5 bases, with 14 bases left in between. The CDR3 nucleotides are TGTGCCAGCAGCTTAACCGGGACGGAGGGAGATACGCAGTATTTT. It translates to CASSLTGTEGDTQYF.

The CDR3, as DNA: TGTGCCAGCAGCTCAGACCAGGGTTGGTTTGGGCTAGGTGACTACGAGCAGTACTTC. It codes for CASSSDQGWFGLGDYEQYF. This chain uses TRBV7-9 with TRBJ2-7; TRBD1 might be the D (5 bases). This CDR3 region has 19 residues. V was pared by 4 bases and J by 3 bases, with 28 bases between. CDR1 is SEHNR and CDR2 is FQNEAQ in the germline V gene (reference sequence).

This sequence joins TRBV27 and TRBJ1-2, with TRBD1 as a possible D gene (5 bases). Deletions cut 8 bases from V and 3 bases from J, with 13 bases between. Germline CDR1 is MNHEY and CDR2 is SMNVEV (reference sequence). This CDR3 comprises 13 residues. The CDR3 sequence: CASGTAGDYGYTF. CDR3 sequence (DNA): TGTGCCAGCGGCACGGCGGGGGACTATGGCTACACCTTC.